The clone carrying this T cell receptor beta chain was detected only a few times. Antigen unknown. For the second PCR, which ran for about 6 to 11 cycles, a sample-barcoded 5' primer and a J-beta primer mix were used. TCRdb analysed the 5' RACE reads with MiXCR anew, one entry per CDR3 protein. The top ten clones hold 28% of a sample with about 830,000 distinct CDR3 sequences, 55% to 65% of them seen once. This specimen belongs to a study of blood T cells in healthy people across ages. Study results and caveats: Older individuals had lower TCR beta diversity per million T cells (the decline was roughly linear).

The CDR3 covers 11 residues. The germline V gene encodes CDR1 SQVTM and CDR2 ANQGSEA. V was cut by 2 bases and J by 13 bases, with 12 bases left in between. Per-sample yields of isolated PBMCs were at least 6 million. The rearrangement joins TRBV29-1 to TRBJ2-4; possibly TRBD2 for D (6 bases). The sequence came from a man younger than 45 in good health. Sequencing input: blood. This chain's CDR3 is CSVERGNEQYF. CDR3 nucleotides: TGCAGCGTTGAACGCGGGAATGAGCAGTACTTC.